This T cell receptor beta chain originates from a study of early T cells in non-severe SARS-CoV-2 infection. The overall study: Sequencing used unsorted whole-blood bulk RNA, so chains lack pairing.

Whole-study findings and limits: There was a bias toward anti-spike CD8 responses in VDJdb matching, which missed private and CD4 specificities.

Individual cDNA molecules were tagged with unique molecular identifiers. TCRdb ran MiXCR on the 5' RACE reads and lists one entry per CDR3 protein. The profile covers 30,000 to 40,000 distinct CDR3 sequences, with roughly 6% appearing a single time and about 5.3% taken by the ten largest. Germline CDR1 SGHDN, CDR2 FVKESK. This CDR3 has 13 amino acids. Trimming removed 4 bases from V and 8 bases from J; junction bases left unmatched: 7. This clonotype was counted many times. Its antigen remains unidentified. This clonotype was sampled from an adult who was a healthcare worker with PCR-confirmed SARS-CoV-2 infection or an uninfected control (not recorded which). The sequencing input was whole blood. The V call is TRBV14, the J call TRBJ1-1; 7 bases agree with TRBD1. The CDR3 DNA follows: TGTGCCAGCAGCCGTGGACAGGAGACAGAAGCTTTCTTT. This encodes CASSRGQETEAFF.